This is a list of T cell receptor beta chains from one sample in a study of OX40 agonist ivuxolimab in advanced cancers. Clones were read by immunoSEQ multiplex PCR, and TCRdb kept only the in-frame ones, dropping some. Of more than 55,000 clones listed, approximately 88% were seen once; the top ten hold roughly 10%. Sequences were derived from CD4+ or CD8+ T cells sorted from blood, sampled in a trial of the OX40 agonist ivuxolimab. The source of these receptors is an adult with an advanced solid tumor such as melanoma, head and neck, liver or kidney cancer. CDR3s include the opening cysteine and the closing phenylalanine or tryptophan. Fields, in order: CDR3 length, J gene, V gene, D gene, clone size, CDR3 protein, CDR3 DNA. The D gene is left open where the match is weak. A row's size may be missing; if present it is once, few, many or a size class.

>15|TRBJ1-2|TRBV5-6|.|.
CASSNRDTEAYGYTF
TGTGCCAGCAGCAACCGGGACACGGAGGCGTATGGCTACACCTTC
>14|TRBJ1-5|TRBV9|.|once
CASNPGDSNQPQHF
TGTGCCAGCAACCCAGGGGATAGCAATCAGCCCCAGCATTTT
>13|TRBJ1-5|TRBV4-1|.|.
CASSNRVKQPQHF
TGCGCCAGCAGTAACAGGGTAAAGCAGCCCCAGCATTTT
>16|TRBJ2-3|TRBV7-2|TRBD1|.
CASSSGQRTSTDTQYF
TGTGCCAGCAGCTCGGGACAGAGGACTAGCACAGATACGCAGTATTTT
>12|TRBJ2-3|TRBV7-9|.|.
CASSFSWNTQYF
TGTGCCAGCAGCTTCTCGTGGAATACGCAGTATTTT
>14|TRBJ1-4|TRBV15|.|.
CATSNPGRMEKLFF
TGTGCCACCAGCAACCCGGGACGTATGGAAAAACTGTTTTTT
>14|TRBJ2-7|TRBV19|TRBD2|.
CASSPTSGPYEQYF
TGTGCCAGTAGCCCGACTAGCGGGCCTTACGAGCAGTACTTC
>15|TRBJ1-6|TRBV5-1|.|.
CASSLIRAASSPLHF
TGCGCCAGCAGCTTGATCAGGGCAGCTTCGTCTCCCCTCCACTTT
>13|TRBJ1-5|TRBV4-1|TRBD1|.
CASSQRDRQPQHF
TGCGCCAGCAGCCAACGGGACAGACAGCCCCAGCATTTT
>14|TRBJ1-4|TRBV4-1|.|.
CASSARERNEKLFF
TGCGCCAGCAGCGCTCGGGAGAGAAATGAAAAACTGTTTTTT
>16|TRBJ1-3|TRBV11-2|.|.
CASSLDLVSSGNTIYF
TGTGCCAGCAGCTTAGATCTGGTCTCTTCTGGAAACACCATATATTTT
>15|TRBJ2-3|TRBV6-5|.|.
CASSSGAGSTDTQYF
TGTGCCAGCAGCTCTGGGGCGGGGAGCACAGATACGCAGTATTTT
>18|TRBJ2-2|TRBV21-1|.|.
CASSLSSGRASNTGELFF
TGTGCCAGCAGTCTCTCTAGCGGGAGGGCCTCCAACACCGGGGAGCTGTTTTTT
>14|TRBJ2-7|TRBV7-9|.|.
CASSPGPGLYEQYF
TGTGCCAGCAGCCCAGGCCCCGGACTTTACGAGCAGTACTTC
>15|TRBJ1-1|TRBV5-5|.|.
CASSSPGHKNTEAFF
TGTGCCAGCAGCAGTCCGGGACATAAGAACACTGAAGCTTTCTTT
>14|TRBJ2-7|TRBV7-9|.|few
CASSSRDSGGEQYF
TGTGCCAGCAGCTCCCGAGACAGTGGTGGCGAGCAGTACTTC
>14|TRBJ2-5|TRBV19|TRBD2|.
CASSPGLAQETQYF
TGTGCCAGTAGTCCAGGACTAGCTCAAGAGACCCAGTACTTC
>12|TRBJ2-1|TRBV7-2|.|.
CASSGTYNEQFF
TGTGCCAGCTCGGGGACCTACAATGAGCAGTTCTTC
>13|TRBJ1-1|TRBV9|.|.
CASSAQENTEAFF
TGTGCCAGCAGCGCACAGGAGAACACTGAAGCTTTCTTT
>16|TRBJ2-5|TRBV28|.|.
CASSSPSPGPKETQYF
TGTGCCAGCAGTTCCCCTTCCCCAGGGCCGAAAGAGACCCAGTACTTC
>14|TRBJ2-1|TRBV7-2|.|.
CASSWGESYNEQFF
TGTGCCAGCAGCTGGGGGGAATCCTACAATGAGCAGTTCTTC
>14|TRBJ2-2|TRBV7-6|TRBD1|.
CASSLEQGTGELFF
TGTGCCAGCAGCTTAGAACAGGGGACCGGGGAGCTGTTTTTT
>14|TRBJ1-1|TRBV5-5|TRBD1|.
CASSLWGTVPEAFF
TGTGCCAGCAGCTTGTGGGGGACAGTTCCTGAAGCTTTCTTT
>17|TRBJ1-4|TRBV4-2|.|.
CASSKGGRLGHTEKLFF
TGTGCCAGCAGCAAAGGCGGTAGGTTAGGACATACAGAAAAACTGTTTTTT